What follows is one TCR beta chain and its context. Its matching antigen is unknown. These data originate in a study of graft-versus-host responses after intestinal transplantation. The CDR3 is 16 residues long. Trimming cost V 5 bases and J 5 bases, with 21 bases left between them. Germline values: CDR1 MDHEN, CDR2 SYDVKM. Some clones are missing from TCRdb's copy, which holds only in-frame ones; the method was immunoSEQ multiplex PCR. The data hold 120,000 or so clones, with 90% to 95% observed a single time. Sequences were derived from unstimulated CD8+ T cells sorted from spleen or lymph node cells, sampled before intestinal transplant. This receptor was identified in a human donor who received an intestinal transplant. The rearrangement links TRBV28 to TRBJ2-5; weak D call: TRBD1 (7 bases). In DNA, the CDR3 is TGTGCCAGCAGTGTAACCGGGGCAGGGGGGCAGGAGACCCAGTACTTC. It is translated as CASSVTGAGGQETQYF.